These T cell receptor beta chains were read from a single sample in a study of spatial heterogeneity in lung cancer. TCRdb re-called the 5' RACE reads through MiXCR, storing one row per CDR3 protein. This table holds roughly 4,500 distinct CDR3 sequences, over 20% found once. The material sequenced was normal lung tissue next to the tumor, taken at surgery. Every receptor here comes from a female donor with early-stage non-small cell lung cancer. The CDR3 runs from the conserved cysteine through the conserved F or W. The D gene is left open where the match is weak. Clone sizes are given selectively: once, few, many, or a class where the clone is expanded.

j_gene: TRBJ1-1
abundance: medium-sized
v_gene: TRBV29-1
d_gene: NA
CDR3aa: CSVKGQSASNTEAFF
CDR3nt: TGCAGCGTCAAGGGTCAATCCGCATCGAACACTGAAGCTTTCTTT

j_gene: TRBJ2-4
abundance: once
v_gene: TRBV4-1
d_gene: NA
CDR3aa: CASSGGAARGAKNIQYF
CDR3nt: TGCGCCAGCAGCGGAGGGGCAGCCAGGGGAGCCAAAAACATTCAGTACTTC

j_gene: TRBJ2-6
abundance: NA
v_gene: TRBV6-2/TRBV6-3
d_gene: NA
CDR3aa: CASFRGYGANVLTF
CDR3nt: TGTGCCAGCTTCCGGGGGTACGGGGCCAACGTCCTGACTTTC

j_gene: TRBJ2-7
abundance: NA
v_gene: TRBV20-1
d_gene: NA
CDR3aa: CSAGGRKTYEQYF
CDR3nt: TGCAGTGCTGGGGGACGTAAAACCTACGAGCAGTACTTC

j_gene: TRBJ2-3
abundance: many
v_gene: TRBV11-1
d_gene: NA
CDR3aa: CASRQSFGTDTQYF
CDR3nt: TGTGCCAGCAGGCAGAGCTTCGGCACAGATACGCAGTATTTT

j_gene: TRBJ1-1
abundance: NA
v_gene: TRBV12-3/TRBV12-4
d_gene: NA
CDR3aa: CASSLATNTEAFF
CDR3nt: TGTGCCAGCAGTTTAGCCACAAACACTGAAGCTTTCTTT

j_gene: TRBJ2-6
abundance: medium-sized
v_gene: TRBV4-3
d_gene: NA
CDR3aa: CASSQDISGANVLTF
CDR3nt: TGCGCCAGCAGCCAAGACATCTCTGGGGCCAACGTCCTGACTTTC

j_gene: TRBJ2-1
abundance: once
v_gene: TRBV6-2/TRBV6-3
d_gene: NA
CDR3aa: CAGSLGQNSYNEQFF
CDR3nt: TGTGCCGGCAGCTTGGGACAAAACTCCTACAATGAGCAGTTCTTC

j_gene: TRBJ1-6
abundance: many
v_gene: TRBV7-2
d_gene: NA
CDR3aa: CASSLAGSNSPLHF
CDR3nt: TGTGCCAGCAGCTTAGCAGGGAGCAATTCACCCCTCCACTTT

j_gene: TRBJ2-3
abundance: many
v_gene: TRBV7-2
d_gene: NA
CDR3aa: CASSWGADTQYF
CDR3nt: TGTGCCAGCAGCTGGGGGGCAGATACGCAGTATTTT

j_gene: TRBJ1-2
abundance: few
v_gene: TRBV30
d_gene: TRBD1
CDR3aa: CACQGTGSNGYTF
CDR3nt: TGTGCCTGCCAAGGGACAGGGAGTAATGGCTACACCTTC

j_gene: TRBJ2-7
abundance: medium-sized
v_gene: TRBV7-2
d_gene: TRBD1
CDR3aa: CASSLVGQSSYEQYF
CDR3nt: TGTGCCAGCAGCTTAGTGGGACAGAGCTCCTACGAGCAGTACTTC

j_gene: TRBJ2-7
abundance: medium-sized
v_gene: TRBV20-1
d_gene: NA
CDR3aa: CSASGASETYEQYF
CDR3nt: TGCAGTGCTAGCGGGGCTAGCGAGACCTACGAGCAGTACTTC

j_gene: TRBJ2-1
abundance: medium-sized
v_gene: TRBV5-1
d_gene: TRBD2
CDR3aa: CASSFSGGTNEQFF
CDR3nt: TGCGCCAGCAGCTTTAGCGGGGGGACCAATGAGCAGTTCTTC

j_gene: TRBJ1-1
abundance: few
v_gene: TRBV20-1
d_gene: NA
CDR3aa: CSARDPGQNTEAFF
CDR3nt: TGCAGTGCTAGAGATCCGGGACAGAACACTGAAGCTTTCTTT

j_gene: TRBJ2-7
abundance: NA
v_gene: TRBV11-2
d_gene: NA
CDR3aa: CASSLGQSYEQYF
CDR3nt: TGTGCCAGCAGCTTAGGACAATCCTACGAGCAGTACTTC

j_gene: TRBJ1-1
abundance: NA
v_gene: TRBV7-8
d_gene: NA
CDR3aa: CASSFMDTEAFF
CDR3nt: TGTGCCAGCAGCTTCATGGACACTGAAGCTTTCTTT

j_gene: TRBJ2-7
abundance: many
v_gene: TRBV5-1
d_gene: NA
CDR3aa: CASSLGGPPDEQYF
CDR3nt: TGCGCCAGCAGCTTGGGGGGACCCCCCGACGAGCAGTACTTC

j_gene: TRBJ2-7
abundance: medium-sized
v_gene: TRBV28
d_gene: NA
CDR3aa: CASSFSAWSSYEQYF
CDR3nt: TGTGCCAGCAGTTTTTCGGCCTGGAGCTCCTACGAGCAGTACTTC

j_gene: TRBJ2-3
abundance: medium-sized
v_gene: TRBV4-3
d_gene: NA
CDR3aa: CASSQDRSSSTDTQYF
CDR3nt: TGCGCCAGCAGCCAAGATCGGAGTTCTAGCACAGATACGCAGTATTTT

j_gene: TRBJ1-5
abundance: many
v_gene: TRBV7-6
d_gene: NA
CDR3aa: CASSLGSEYNQPQHF
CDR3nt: TGTGCCAGCAGCTTAGGGTCCGAATACAATCAGCCCCAGCATTTT

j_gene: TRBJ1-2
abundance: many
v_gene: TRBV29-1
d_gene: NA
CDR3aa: CSGKIGGYGYTF
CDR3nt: TGCAGCGGTAAAATAGGGGGCTATGGCTACACCTTC

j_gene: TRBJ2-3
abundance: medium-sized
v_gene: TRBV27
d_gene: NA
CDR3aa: CASRLTDTQYF
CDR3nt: TGTGCCAGCAGGCTCACAGATACGCAGTATTTT

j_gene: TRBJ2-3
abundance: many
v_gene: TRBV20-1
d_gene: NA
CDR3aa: CSASWRVGTDTQYF
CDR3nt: TGCAGTGCTAGTTGGAGAGTAGGCACAGATACGCAGTATTTT

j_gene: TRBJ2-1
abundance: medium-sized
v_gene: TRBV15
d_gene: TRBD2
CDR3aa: CATGTSGRNEQFF
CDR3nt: TGTGCCACCGGGACTAGCGGGAGGAATGAGCAGTTCTTC

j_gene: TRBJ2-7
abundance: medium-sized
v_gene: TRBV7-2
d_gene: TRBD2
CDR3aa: CASSLGRTSGGAGVEQYF
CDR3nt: TGTGCCAGCAGCTTAGGCCGGACTAGCGGGGGGGCTGGGGTCGAGCAGTACTTC

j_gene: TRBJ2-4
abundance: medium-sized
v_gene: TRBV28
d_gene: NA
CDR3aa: CASTEGILAKNIQYF
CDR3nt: TGTGCCAGCACGGAAGGTATCCTAGCCAAAAACATTCAGTACTTC

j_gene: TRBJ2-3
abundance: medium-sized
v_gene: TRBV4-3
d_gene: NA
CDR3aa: CASSRDHRTDTQYF
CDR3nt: TGCGCCAGCAGCAGGGACCACCGCACAGATACGCAGTATTTT

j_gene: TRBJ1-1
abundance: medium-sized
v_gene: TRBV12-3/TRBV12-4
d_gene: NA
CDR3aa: CASRQADTEAFF
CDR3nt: TGTGCCAGCAGGCAGGCCGACACTGAAGCTTTCTTT

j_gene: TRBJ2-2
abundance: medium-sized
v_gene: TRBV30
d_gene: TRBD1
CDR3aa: CAWTAGTVTGELFF
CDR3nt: TGTGCCTGGACAGCCGGGACAGTGACCGGGGAGCTGTTTTTT

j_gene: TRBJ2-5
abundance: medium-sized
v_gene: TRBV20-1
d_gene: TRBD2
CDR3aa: CSARDATSGGLQETQYF
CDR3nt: TGCAGTGCTAGAGATGCGACTAGCGGGGGTCTCCAAGAGACCCAGTACTTC

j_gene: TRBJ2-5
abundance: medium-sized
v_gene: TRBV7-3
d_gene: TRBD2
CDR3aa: CASSLTGTSVQETQYF
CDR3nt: TGTGCCAGCAGCTTAACCGGGACTAGCGTTCAAGAGACCCAGTACTTC

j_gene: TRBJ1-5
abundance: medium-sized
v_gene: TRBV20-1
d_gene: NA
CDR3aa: CSARESGLDQPQHF
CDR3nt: TGCAGTGCTAGGGAAAGTGGGTTGGATCAGCCCCAGCATTTT

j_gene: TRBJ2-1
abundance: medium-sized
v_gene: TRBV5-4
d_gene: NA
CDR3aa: CASSSDSYGGNEQFF
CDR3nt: TGTGCCAGCAGTTCTGACAGCTATGGGGGCAATGAGCAGTTCTTC

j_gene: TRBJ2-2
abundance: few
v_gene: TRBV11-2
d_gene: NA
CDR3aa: CASSDGLRPTGELFF
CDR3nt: TGTGCCAGCAGCGACGGACTTCGCCCCACCGGGGAGCTGTTTTTT

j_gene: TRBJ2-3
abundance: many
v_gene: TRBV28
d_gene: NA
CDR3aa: CASSSTGGSEYF
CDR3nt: TGTGCCAGCAGTTCCACCGGGGGCTCCGAGTATTTT

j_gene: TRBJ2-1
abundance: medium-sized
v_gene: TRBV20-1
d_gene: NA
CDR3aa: CSATGYNEQFF
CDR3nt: TGCAGTGCTACCGGGTACAATGAGCAGTTCTTC

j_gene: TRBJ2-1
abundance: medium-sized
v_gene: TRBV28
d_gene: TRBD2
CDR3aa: CASRVLAGEEKRNEQFF
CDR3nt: TGTGCCAGCAGGGTACTAGCGGGCGAAGAGAAAAGGAATGAGCAGTTCTTC

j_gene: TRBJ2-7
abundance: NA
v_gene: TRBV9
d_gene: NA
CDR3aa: CASSVVDSLDEQYF
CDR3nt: TGTGCCAGCAGCGTAGTTGACTCTCTGGACGAGCAGTACTTC

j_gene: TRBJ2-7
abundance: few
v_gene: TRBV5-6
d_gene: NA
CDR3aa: CASPTRGYEQYF
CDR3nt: TGTGCCAGCCCCACTAGGGGCTACGAGCAGTACTTC